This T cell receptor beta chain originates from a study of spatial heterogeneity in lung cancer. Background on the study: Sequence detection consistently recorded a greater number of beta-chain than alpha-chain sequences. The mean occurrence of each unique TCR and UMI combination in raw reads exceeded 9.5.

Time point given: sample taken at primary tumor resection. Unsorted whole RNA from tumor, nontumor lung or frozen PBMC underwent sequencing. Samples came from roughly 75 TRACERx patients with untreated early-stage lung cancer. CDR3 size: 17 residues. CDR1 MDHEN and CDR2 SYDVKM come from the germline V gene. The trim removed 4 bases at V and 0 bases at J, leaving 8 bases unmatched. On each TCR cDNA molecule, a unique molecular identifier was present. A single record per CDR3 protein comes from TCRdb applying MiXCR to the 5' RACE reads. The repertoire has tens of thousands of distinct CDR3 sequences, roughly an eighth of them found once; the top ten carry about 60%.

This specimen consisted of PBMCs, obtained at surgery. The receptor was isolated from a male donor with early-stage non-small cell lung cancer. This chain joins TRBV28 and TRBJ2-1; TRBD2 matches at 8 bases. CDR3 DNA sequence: TGTGCCAGCAGTTCCTTGAGGGGACTAGGCTCCTACAATGAGCAGTTCTTC. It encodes CASSSLRGLGSYNEQFF.